This T cell receptor beta chain was sequenced for a study of blood T cell repertoires in COVID-19 (dated by TCRdb to between 2020 and 2021). Regarding the complete study: The collaborator samples originated in the United States, Italy and Spain and spanned the acute and convalescent phases of COVID-19. Subjects who had been exposed to COVID-19, were actively infected with it, or had recovered from it provided the deeply sampled blood TCRbeta repertoires that made up the dataset. Sample metadata almost always included a de-identified subject ID, COVID-19 status, age in years and sex. The samples were drawn from two sources: the first 160 participants of the ongoing ImmuneRACE study, and 1,200 or so subjects contributed by 6 global collaborators. HLA class I and class II types, where available, came from metadata supplied by the sample provider rather than from assay-based typing. The material from the prospective study consisted of cDNA or gDNA derived from T cells, B-cell-depleted T cells, or PBMCs. The repertoires were released in a freely available public database intended as a resource for research on the immune response to SARS-CoV-2. Overall study outcomes, separate from this receptor: The amount of clinical and demographic metadata varied by source and participant and was provided uncurated.

The V end gives up 5 bases and the J end 3 bases, leaving 4 bases in the junction not matched to a gene. CDR3 length: 14 amino acids, cysteine to phenylalanine. Only the CDR3 part of the read is kept: 42 bases, read in frame from the first base. Sequences SGHAT (CDR1) and FQNNGV (CDR2) are obtained from the germline V gene. TCRbeta CDR3 regions were amplified from genomic DNA by means of the immunoSEQ Assay, a bias-controlled multiplex PCR. On the study's bioinformatics: The number of nucleated cells in each sample was estimated by amplification of reference gene primers within the assay. To quantify the absolute abundance of each unique TCRbeta CDR3 rearrangement, sequence reads were collapsed and filtered. For each sample, productive Simpson clonality was calculated by taking the square root of Simpson's diversity index across productive rearrangements. Sourced from immuneACCESS, this table was stored by TCRdb with only in-frame sequences that have V and J called. A share of the clones is absent; for the studies checked, an unresolved V gene accounts for under half, and the remainder has no known explanation. The V and J calls and clone size are taken from that table; D and trimming were inferred from the DNA. Recorded for this sample are almost 500,000 clones; less than 90% of them occurred a single time. The ten largest account for more than 7.5% of the sample.

Enrolling through a virtual design, the prospective study's participants ranged in age from roughly 18 to 89 years and lived across roughly 23 United States geographic areas. Cohort assignment in the prospective study relied on participant-reported clinical history from a screening survey and a study questionnaire. Recovered participants in ImmuneRACE Cohort 3 were defined by two consecutive negative NP/OP PCR tests, clearance by a healthcare professional, or resolution of symptoms. In the prospective study, mobile phlebotomists collected whole blood, serum and a nasopharyngeal or oropharyngeal swab from each participant. Additional blood draws and questionnaires over a 2-month period could optionally be provided by prospective study participants. Blood samples from the prospective study were shipped frozen or at room temperature prior to DNA extraction. Regarding this clone: What this receptor recognizes is not known. No base qualities exist here, and no much larger clone lies one base off it.

Sequencing was performed on PBMCs or T cells enriched from blood (not recorded which). The receptor's source is a woman aged 55-70 years who had recovered from COVID-19. The chain joins TRBV11-2 to TRBJ1-1; TRBD1 matches 9 bases in the middle. The DNA sequence is as follows: TGTGCCAGCAGCCGGGGACAGGGTGACACTGAAGCTTTCTTT. Translated, this is CASSRGQGDTEAFF.